Following are 9 T cell receptor beta chains from one sample sequenced in a study of identical twins. TCRdb itself ran the 5' RACE reads through MiXCR, one entry per CDR3 protein. Of 500,000 to 550,000 distinct CDR3 sequences in the sample, 20% to 25% were seen once. The same sample was also studied in work on yellow fever vaccine responses in identical twins.

The sequenced material came from CD4+ T cells sorted from blood. These receptor sequences come from a woman aged 18-29 years in good health.

The V and J genes are TRBV15 and TRBJ2-2; D not certain. Trimming cost V 0 bases and J 4 bases, with 12 bases left between them. The CDR3 consists of 16 residues. From germline, CDR1 is LNHNV and CDR2 YYDKDF (reference sequence). In DNA form, the CDR3 reads TGTGCCACCAGCAGAGAGGCTAGACCCTCCACCGGGGAGCTGTTTTTT. Protein product: CATSREARPSTGELFF.

The chain joins TRBV3-1 to TRBJ2-4, with 7 nucleotides matching TRBD1. The germline V gene has CDR1 LGHDT and CDR2 YNNKEL (reference sequence). With 6 bases clipped from V and 6 bases from J, the junction kept 8 bases outside the gene matches. The length of the CDR3 is 14 residues. CDR3 loop: CASSRDREANIQYF. DNA of the CDR3: TGTGCCAGCAGTCGCGACAGGGAAGCAAACATTCAGTACTTC.

This chain connects TRBV7-3 to TRBJ2-1, with D perhaps TRBD2 (5 bases). This CDR3 region has 14 residues. The germline V gene has CDR1 SGHTA and CDR2 FQGTGA. With 5 bases removed from V and 3 bases from J, the gap between germline ends came to 11 bases. CDR3 in amino acids: CASSERTHYNEQFF. The CDR3 DNA sequence: TGTGCCAGCAGCGAGAGGACTCACTACAATGAGCAGTTCTTC. Based on the CDR3 plus reference TRBV7-3 and TRBJ2-1, the full variable domain is GAGVSQTPSNKVTEKGKYVELRCDPISGHTALYWYRQSLGQGPEFLIYFQGTGAADDSGLPNDRFFAVRPEGSVSTLKIQRTERGDSAVYLCASSERTHYNEQFFGPGTRLTVL.

The sample holds a few counts of this clonotype. The rearrangement uses TRBV29-1 and TRBJ2-1, with 7 nucleotides matching TRBD1. The CDR3 consists of 13 residues. Germline CDR1 and CDR2: SQVTM and ANQGSEA. Germline trimming cut 7 bases from V and 5 bases from J; bases unmatched to any gene: 8. The CDR3 spells CSAWTGLHNEQFF. CDR3 coding DNA: TGCAGCGCTTGGACAGGTCTCCACAATGAGCAGTTCTTC.

This clonotype appeared a few times. J is TRBJ2-1 and V is TRBV7-9, with a weak D call TRBD1 (5 bases). The germline V gene has CDR1 SEHNR and CDR2 FQNEAQ (reference sequence). The CDR3 length is 14 residues. Trimming shortened V by 3 bases and J by 4 bases, and 10 bases separated the two germline ends. The CDR3 region is CASSFQGLYNEQFF. The CDR3 DNA reads TGTGCCAGCAGCTTTCAGGGTCTGTACAATGAGCAGTTCTTC.

The rearrangement links TRBV15 to TRBJ1-2; D is ambiguous. Germline V lookup: CDR1 LNHNV, CDR2 YYDKDF (reference sequence). The CDR3 consists of 15 residues. The ends were cut back, 1 base at V and 4 bases at J, with 13 bases in the middle. The DNA for the CDR3 is TGTGCCACCAGCAGAGTATCCCACCCCGTCTATGGCTACACCTTC. Translation gives CATSRVSHPVYGYTF.

This chain joins TRBV12-3 or TRBV12-4 and TRBJ2-2, with D perhaps assigned TRBD1 or TRBD2 (5 bases each). CDR3 length: 15 residues. The V end was cut by 7 bases, the J end by 1 base, with 13 bases between. DNA for the CDR3: TGTGCCAGCACCCCAGCTGGGGGGAACACCGGGGAGCTGTTTTTT. Translated: CASTPAGGNTGELFF.

The chain recombines TRBV11-2 with TRBJ2-3; D is unresolved. The CDR3 is 14 residues long. Trimming removed 1 base at V and 3 bases at J, with 8 bases between. Germline V lookup: CDR1 SGHAT, CDR2 FQNNGV. CDR3 in DNA: TGTGCCAGCAGCTTAGGGTTCGGGACAGATACGCAGTATTTT. Translation gives CASSLGFGTDTQYF.

This clonotype was detected only a few times. The V and J genes are TRBV20-1 and TRBJ2-3; weak D call: TRBD1 (6 bases). V was pared by 4 bases and J by 10 bases, with 18 bases between. CDR1 and CDR2 (germline): DFQATT, SNEGSKA (reference sequence). The CDR3 has 13 amino acids. This chain's CDR3 is CSAKGITGSPQYF. The CDR3 DNA is TGCAGTGCTAAGGGCATTACAGGGAGTCCGCAGTATTTT.